This T cell receptor (beta chain) derives from a study of CD4 T cells in relation to SARS-CoV-2 and coronaviruses. Study outcomes and limitations: Each donor contributed either pre-pandemic or post-infection samples, not both.

Repertoires were generated with immunoSEQ multiplex PCR, while TCRdb's copy carries only in-frame clones and drops some. The profile shows 30,000 or so clones, 72% of them singletons. Of note for this clone: Its antigen is not known.

Before the COVID-19 pandemic, during about 2011-2019, CD4+ T cells were taken from unexposed donors. Isolation of CD4+ T cells took place after about 10 days in culture. CDR3 length: 17 residues. Trimming removed 5 bases from V and 4 bases from J; junction bases left unmatched: 11. The germline CDR1 and CDR2 sequences are MNHEY and SVGEGT. This chain joins TRBV6-2 or TRBV6-3 and TRBJ2-1; 10 bases line up with TRBD2. The clonotype was recovered from a human donor in good health. Sequenced input: CD4+ T cells from PBMCs, cultured in vitro. The CDR3 nucleotides read TGTGCCAGCAGTCACCCAGTAGCGGGGGGAGGGTACAATGAGCAGTTCTTC. This gives the protein CASSHPVAGGGYNEQFF.